These T cell receptor beta chains were read from a single sample in a study of T cell responses to AZD1222 COVID-19 vaccine. Method: immunoSEQ multiplex PCR; TCRdb's copy keeps in-frame clones and lacks some. The sample lists approximately 92,000 clones; 70% to 90% were seen once. Specimen: peripheral blood, collected on day 0 of AZD1222 vaccination. These receptors were collected from an adult in good health. The CDR3 runs from the conserved cysteine through the conserved F or W. A D gene is named only where the DNA matches it firmly. Clone size appears in some rows only: once, few, many, or a class for an expanded clone.

TRBV19,-,-,TRBJ2-2,TGTGCCAGTAGTGGAACCGGGACCCCCACCGGGGAGCTGTTTTTT,CASSGTGTPTGELFF
TRBV4-1,TRBD1,-,TRBJ1-5,TGCGCCAGCAGCCAAGGGCAAGGGACAGGTAGACAGCCCCAGCATTTT,CASSQGQGTGRQPQHF
TRBV5-4,TRBD1,-,TRBJ1-1,TGTGCCAGCAGCTTGGAGGGGGCGCGGACTGAAGCTTTCTTT,CASSLEGARTEAFF
TRBV6-5,-,-,TRBJ1-1,TGTGCCAGCAGTTTGGGCGGAAACACTGAAGCTTTCTTT,CASSLGGNTEAFF
TRBV7-8,-,-,TRBJ1-2,TGTGCCAGCAGCTTAGAGATGGGCAGACAGAAAAATGGCTACACCTTC,CASSLEMGRQKNGYTF
TRBV12-3/TRBV12-4,-,-,TRBJ1-2,TGTGCCAGCAAAATAGCTAACTATGGCTACACCTTC,CASKIANYGYTF
TRBV2,-,-,TRBJ2-3,TGTGCCAGCAGTCGGGTCGAAAGAGGGACGCAGTATTTT,CASSRVERGTQYF
TRBV11-3,-,-,TRBJ2-1,TGTGCCAGCAGACCGCGGACAGACTTCTACAATGAGCAGTTCTTC,CASRPRTDFYNEQFF
TRBV3-1/TRBV3-2,-,-,TRBJ2-7,TGTGCCAGCAGCCCACTCAGCTCCTACGAGCAGTACTTC,CASSPLSSYEQYF
TRBV6-2/TRBV6-3,TRBD1,-,TRBJ1-5,TGTGCCAGCAGTTACAACCCAGGGGGCGCAGGCAATCAGCCCCAGCATTTT,CASSYNPGGAGNQPQHF
TRBV19,-,-,TRBJ2-2,TGTGCCGTCGGGCGGGTGATTTTAAACACCGGGGAGCTGTTTTTT,CAVGRVILNTGELFF
TRBV5-1,-,-,TRBJ1-1,TGTGCCAGCAGCTTGGAGCCGTGGCAGGGTGTTTTCTTT,CASSLEPWQGVFF
TRBV7-9,-,few,TRBJ1-1,TGTGCCACCCGACCAAAGGACAGATTGAACACTGAAGCTTTCTTT,CATRPKDRLNTEAFF
TRBV4-2,-,few,TRBJ2-5,TGTGCCAGCAGCCAAGTGCCTGGAGAGACCCAGTACTTC,CASSQVPGETQYF
TRBV4-3,-,once,TRBJ2-2,TGCGCCAGCAGCCAAGCAGGGAACACCGGGGAGCTGTTTTTT,CASSQAGNTGELFF
TRBV10-3,-,-,TRBJ2-1,TGTGCCATCAGGCAGATACAGGGAAATGAGCAGTTCTTC,CAIRQIQGNEQFF
TRBV11-2,-,-,TRBJ2-1,TGTGCCAGCAGCCTAACCAGGGGTCGGAATGAGCAGTTCTTC,CASSLTRGRNEQFF
TRBV24-1,TRBD2,-,TRBJ2-5,TGTGCCACCAGTGATTTCTGGGGGGGAGAGACCCAGTACTTC,CATSDFWGGETQYF
TRBV3-1/TRBV3-2,TRBD1,-,TRBJ1-4,TGTGCCAGCAGCTACCCGGCCCGGGACAGGGGGCGAACTAATGAAAAACTGTTTTTT,CASSYPARDRGRTNEKLFF
TRBV19,-,-,TRBJ1-2,TGTGCCAGTTCGCGGGGACTATGGTATGGCTACACCTTC,CASSRGLWYGYTF
TRBV29-1,-,once,TRBJ1-1,TGCAGCGTTGACCCAAGGGGGGCTCGAGCTTTCTTT,CSVDPRGARAFF
TRBV18,TRBD2,-,TRBJ2-6,TGTGCCAGCTCGCCAAGACTAGCGGTAGAACTCTCTGGGGCCAACGTCCTGACTTTC,CASSPRLAVELSGANVLTF
TRBV19,TRBD2,-,TRBJ2-6,TGTGCCAGTAGTAGCGGGGGGGGTTCTGGGGCCAACGTCCTGACTTTC,CASSSGGGSGANVLTF